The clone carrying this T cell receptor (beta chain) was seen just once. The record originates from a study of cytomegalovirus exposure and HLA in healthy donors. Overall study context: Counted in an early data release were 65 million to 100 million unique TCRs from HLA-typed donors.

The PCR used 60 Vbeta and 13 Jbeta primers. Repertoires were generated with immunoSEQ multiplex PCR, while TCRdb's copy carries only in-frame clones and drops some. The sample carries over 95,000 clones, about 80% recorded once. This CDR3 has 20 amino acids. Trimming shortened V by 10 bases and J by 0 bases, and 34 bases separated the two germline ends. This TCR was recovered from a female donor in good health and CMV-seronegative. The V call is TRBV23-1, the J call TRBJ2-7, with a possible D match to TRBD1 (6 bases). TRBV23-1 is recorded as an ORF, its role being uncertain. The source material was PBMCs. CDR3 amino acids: CATGEWHRENNHYSSYEQYF. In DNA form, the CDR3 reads TGCGCCACTGGAGAGTGGCACAGGGAAAACAACCACTACTCCTCCTACGAGCAGTACTTC.